The 11 T cell receptor beta chains presented below share a single source sample, sequenced in a study of blood T cells in healthy people across ages. Combining a sample-barcoded 5' primer with a J-beta primer mix, a second PCR ran for roughly 7 to 11 cycles. TCRdb recomputed calls from the 5' RACE reads with MiXCR, one row per CDR3 protein. Here the sample spans more than 800,000 distinct CDR3 sequences, less than 35% being singletons. The specimen was blood. The receptors stem from an elderly woman in good health.

This chain links TRBV4-3 with TRBJ2-2, with TRBD2 as a possible D gene (6 bases). The CDR3 covers 18 residues. CDR1 and CDR2 from the germline V gene are LGHNA and YSLEER. V was pared by 1 base and J by 4 bases, with 19 bases between. CDR3 sequence: CASSQGPGVVGGTGELFF. CDR3 bases: TGCGCCAGCAGCCAAGGGCCCGGGGTAGTGGGGGGCACCGGGGAGCTGTTTTTT.

The gene calls are TRBV7-2 and TRBJ2-3; 7 bases fit TRBD1. CDR1 and CDR2 from the germline V gene are SGHTA and FQGNSA. The trim removed 2 bases at V and 5 bases at J, leaving 10 bases unmatched. This CDR3 spans 16 amino acids. The CDR3 DNA follows: TGTGCCAGCAGCTTAAGCTTGCAGGGGGTTCAAGATACGCAGTATTTT. Its protein product is CASSLSLQGVQDTQYF.

The V call is TRBV20-1, the J call TRBJ1-4; D is perhaps TRBD1 (6 bases). This CDR3 region has 14 residues. Per germline, CDR1 DFQATT and CDR2 SNEGSKA (reference sequence). V dropped 4 bases and J dropped 6 bases, with 15 bases sitting between them. CDR3 loop: CSATRGLADEKLFF. The CDR3 region has the DNA TGCAGTGCTACCCGGGGGCTGGCGGATGAAAAACTGTTTTTT.

This clonotype occurred many times. The rearrangement links TRBV6-5 to TRBJ2-4; D possibly matches TRBD1 or TRBD2 (5 bases each). The CDR3 consists of 15 residues. The V gene lost 5 bases and the J gene lost 3 bases, with 14 bases spanning the gap. The V gene's germline CDR1 is MNHEY and CDR2 SVGAGI. The CDR3 region has the DNA TGTGCCAGCAGTCCTCCCGGGACCTTCAAAAACATTCAGTACTTC. It specifies CASSPPGTFKNIQYF.

This chain joins TRBV6-5 and TRBJ2-3; D is perhaps TRBD1 (5 bases). Trimming removed 6 bases at V and 4 bases at J, with 14 bases between. The length of the CDR3 is 14 residues. Germline V lookup: CDR1 MNHEY, CDR2 SVGAGI. The CDR3 sequence: CASSSSPTADTQYF. The CDR3 DNA reads TGTGCCAGCAGCTCATCCCCGACAGCAGATACGCAGTATTTT.

This clonotype was detected ten times or more. This rearrangement joins TRBV24-1 to TRBJ1-2; D perhaps matches TRBD1 (6 bases). There are 14 residues in the CDR3. Germline V gene data show CDR1 as KGHDR and CDR2 as SFDVKD. V lost 3 bases and J lost 7, with 14 bases in between. CDR3 amino acids: CATSDPPGDTGYTF. The DNA for the CDR3 is TGTGCCACCAGTGATCCCCCAGGGGATACTGGCTACACCTTC.

The chain uses TRBV7-2 and TRBJ2-1, with D unclear. V shed 5 bases and J shed 10 bases, with 9 bases lying between them. Germline CDR1 SGHTA, CDR2 FQGNSA. CDR3 length: 11 residues. CDR3 sequence reads: CASSARREQFF. CDR3 in DNA: TGTGCCAGCAGCGCCCGTAGGGAGCAGTTCTTC.

As regards this clonotype: Just one base apart from a much larger clone, this may be a read error. The chain links TRBV11-1 to TRBJ2-1; D might be TRBD1 (9 bases). Germline values: CDR1 SGHAT, CDR2 FQDESV (reference sequence). The CDR3 loop spans 13 amino acids. The CDR3 spells CASSGHRGREEVF. CDR3 DNA sequence: TGTGCCAGCAGCGGGCACAGGGGGCGGGAGGAGGTCTTC.

This clonotype was picked up many times. The chain links TRBV14 to TRBJ2-5; the D gene is possibly TRBD1 (6 bases). Trimming pared 4 bases from V and 3 bases from J, leaving 21 bases between. This CDR3 contains 17 residues. Looked up from germline, CDR1 is SGHDN and CDR2 is FVKESK. This CDR3 is CASSRRGWAGPEETQYF. The CDR3 bases are TGTGCCAGCAGCCGAAGGGGGTGGGCAGGACCAGAAGAGACCCAGTACTTC.

The gene calls are TRBV4-3 and TRBJ2-2; D is uncertain. CDR1 LGHNA and CDR2 YSLEER come from the germline V gene. This CDR3 is built from 15 residues. Trimming took off 1 base at V and 3 bases at J, with 9 bases between the two ends. CDR3 in amino acids: CASSQGSTYTGELFF. As DNA, the CDR3 is TGCGCCAGCAGCCAAGGTTCGACTTACACCGGGGAGCTGTTTTTT.

This clonotype was counted ten times or more. The gene calls are TRBV7-2 and TRBJ2-3; 7 positions agree with TRBD2. The CDR3 length is 16 residues. Germline lookup yields CDR1 SGHTA and CDR2 FQGNSA. With 5 bases clipped from V and 8 bases from J, the junction kept 16 bases outside the gene matches. The CDR3 protein is CASSPSPRGGTSTQYF. Here the CDR3 DNA reads TGTGCCAGCAGCCCTTCTCCCCGCGGGGGTACATCTACGCAGTATTTT.